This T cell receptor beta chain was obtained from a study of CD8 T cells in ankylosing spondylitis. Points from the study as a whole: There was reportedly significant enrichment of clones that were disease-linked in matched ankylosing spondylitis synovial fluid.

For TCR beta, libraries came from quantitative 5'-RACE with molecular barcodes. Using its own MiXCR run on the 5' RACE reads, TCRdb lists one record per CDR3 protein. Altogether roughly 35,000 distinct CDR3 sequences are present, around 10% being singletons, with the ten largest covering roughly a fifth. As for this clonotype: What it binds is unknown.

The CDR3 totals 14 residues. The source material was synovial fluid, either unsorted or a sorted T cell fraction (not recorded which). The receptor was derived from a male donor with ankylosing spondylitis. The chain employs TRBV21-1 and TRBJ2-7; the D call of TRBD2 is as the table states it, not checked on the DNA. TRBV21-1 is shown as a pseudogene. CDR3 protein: CASSRLAPNYEQYF. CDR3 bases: TGTGCCAGCAGCAGACTAGCGCCGAACTACGAGCAGTACTTC.